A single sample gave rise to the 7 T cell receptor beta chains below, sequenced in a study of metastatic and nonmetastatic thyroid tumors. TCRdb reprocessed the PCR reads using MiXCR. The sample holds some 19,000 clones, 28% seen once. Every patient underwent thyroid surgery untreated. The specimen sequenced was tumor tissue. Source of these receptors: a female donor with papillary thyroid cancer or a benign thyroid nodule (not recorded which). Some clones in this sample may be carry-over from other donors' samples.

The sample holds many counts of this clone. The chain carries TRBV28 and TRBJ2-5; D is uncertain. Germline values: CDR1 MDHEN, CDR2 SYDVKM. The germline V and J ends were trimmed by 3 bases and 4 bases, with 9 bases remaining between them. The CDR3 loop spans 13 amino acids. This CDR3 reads CASSLVSTETQYF. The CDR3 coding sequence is TGTGCCAGCAGTTTGGTTAGTACAGAGACCCAGTACTTC.

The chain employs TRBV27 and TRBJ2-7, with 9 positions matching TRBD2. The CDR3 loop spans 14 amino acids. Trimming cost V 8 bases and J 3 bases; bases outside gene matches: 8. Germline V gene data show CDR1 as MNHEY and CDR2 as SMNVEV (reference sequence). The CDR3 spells CASALAGALYEQYF. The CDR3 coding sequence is TGTGCCAGCGCTTTAGCGGGGGCCCTCTACGAGCAGTACTTC.

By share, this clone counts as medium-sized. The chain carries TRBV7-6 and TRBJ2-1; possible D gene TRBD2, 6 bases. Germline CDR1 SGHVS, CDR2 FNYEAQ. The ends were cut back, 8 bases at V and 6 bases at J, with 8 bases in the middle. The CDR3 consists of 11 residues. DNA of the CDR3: TGTGCCAGCGGGCGGGGCAATGAGCAGTTCTTC. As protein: CASGRGNEQFF. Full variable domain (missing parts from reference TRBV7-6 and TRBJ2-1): GAGVSQSPRYKVTKRGQDVALRCDPISGHVSLYWYRQALGQGPEFLTYFNYEAQQDKSGLPNDRFSAERPEGSISTLTIQRTEQRDSAMYRCASGRGNEQFFGPGTRLTVL.

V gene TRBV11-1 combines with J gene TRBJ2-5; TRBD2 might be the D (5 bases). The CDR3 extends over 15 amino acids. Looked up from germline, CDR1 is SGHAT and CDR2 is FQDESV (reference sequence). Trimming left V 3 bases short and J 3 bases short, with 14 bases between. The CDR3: CASSFGRAGEETQYF. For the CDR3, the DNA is TGTGCCAGCAGCTTTGGAAGGGCCGGGGAAGAGACCCAGTACTTC.

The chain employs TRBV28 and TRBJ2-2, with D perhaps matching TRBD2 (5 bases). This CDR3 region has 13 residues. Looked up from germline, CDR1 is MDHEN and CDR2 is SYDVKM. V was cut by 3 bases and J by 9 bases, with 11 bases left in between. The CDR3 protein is CASSFRGSRELFF. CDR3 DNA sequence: TGTGCCAGCAGTTTCCGGGGATCCAGGGAGCTGTTTTTT.

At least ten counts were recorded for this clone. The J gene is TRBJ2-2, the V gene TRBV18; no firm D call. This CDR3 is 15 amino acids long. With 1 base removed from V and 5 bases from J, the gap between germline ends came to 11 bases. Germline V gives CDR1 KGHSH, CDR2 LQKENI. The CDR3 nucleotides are TGTGCCAGCTCACCACTGGCAGGTGCTACCGGGGAGCTGTTTTTT. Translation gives CASSPLAGATGELFF.

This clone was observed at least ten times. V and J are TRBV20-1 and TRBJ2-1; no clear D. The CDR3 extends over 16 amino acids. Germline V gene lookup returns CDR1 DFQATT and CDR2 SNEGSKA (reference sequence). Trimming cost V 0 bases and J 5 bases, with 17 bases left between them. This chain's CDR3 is CSAREVLVVLHNEQFF. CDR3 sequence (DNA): TGCAGTGCTAGAGAAGTTTTGGTAGTCCTCCACAATGAGCAGTTCTTC.